Presented here are 31 T cell receptor beta chains from one specimen sequenced in a study of long-term antiretroviral therapy in people with HIV. Version v3.0 of the immunoSEQ assay ran at survey level. The assay was immunoSEQ multiplex PCR, and TCRdb's table has in-frame clones only and misses some. The sample has about 35,000 clones; about 74% are singletons. The sequencing here drew on unsorted PBMCs, taken 2 years after starting antiretroviral therapy. The receptors derive from a woman aged 45-65 years with HIV.

This chain connects TRBV4-1 to TRBJ2-3; D perhaps matches TRBD1 (5 bases). The CDR3 runs 16 residues. V dropped 1 base and J dropped 0 bases, with 11 bases sitting between them. CDR1 is MGHRA, CDR2 YSYEKL, per germline. The chain's CDR3 is CASSQVRVTSTDTQYF. In nucleotides, the CDR3 is TGCGCCAGCAGCCAAGTCAGGGTAACTAGCACAGATACGCAGTATTTT.

Concerning this clone itself: This specimen includes other DNA sequences encoding the same CDR3. V usage is TRBV30 and J usage is TRBJ1-4; D perhaps matches TRBD1 (6 bases). The V end lost 0 bases, the J end lost 15 bases, and 14 bases lay between the germline ends. The germline V gene has CDR1 GTSNPN and CDR2 SVGIG (reference sequence). The CDR3 covers 12 residues. The CDR3 is CAWSVGGALVFF. The CDR3 coding sequence is TGTGCCTGGAGTGTCGGGGGGGCGTTGGTGTTTTTT.

The chain employs TRBV14 and TRBJ1-1, with D hard to call. Trimming pared 4 bases from V and 0 bases from J, leaving 15 bases between. The germline gives CDR1 SGHDN, CDR2 FVKESK. The CDR3 consists of 16 residues. CDR3 loop: CASSPRASRMNTEAFF. The CDR3 nucleotides are TGTGCCAGCAGCCCTCGGGCATCCCGTATGAACACTGAAGCTTTCTTT.

About this clone: The same CDR3 is also encoded by other DNA sequences in this sample. The chain employs TRBV19 and TRBJ2-7, with D perhaps assigned TRBD1 or TRBD2 (6 bases each). Trimming removed 1 base at V and 4 bases at J, with 11 bases between. The CDR3 spans 14 residues. In germline, CDR1 is LNHDA, CDR2 SQIVND (reference sequence). CDR3: CASSIGRGLYEQYF. The CDR3 DNA sequence: TGTGCCAGTAGTATAGGACGGGGGCTGTACGAGCAGTACTTC.

The chain's CDR3 is CASSLMVGGDTQYF. The CDR3 bases are TGTGCCAGCAGCTTAATGGTCGGGGGGGATACGCAGTATTTT. This chain joins TRBV11-2 and TRBJ2-3; 7 nucleotides align to TRBD2. J lost 6 bases, V lost 2 bases, and 5 bases had no gene match. Germline CDR1 reads SGHAT; CDR2 reads FQNNGV. The CDR3 has 14 residues.

The chain uses TRBV7-9 and TRBJ1-5, with a possible D match to TRBD1 (5 bases). V shed 1 base and J shed 10 bases, with 8 bases lying between them. Germline V gives CDR1 SEHNR, CDR2 FQNEAQ (reference sequence). This CDR3 is built from 12 residues. In DNA form, the CDR3 reads TGTGCCAGCAGCTTAGAGACAGCCCCCCAGCATTTT. It translates to CASSLETAPQHF. Combining the CDR3 with reference TRBV7-9 and TRBJ1-5 gives the whole variable domain DTGVSQNPRHKITKRGQNVTFRCDPISEHNRLYWYRQTLGQGPEFLTYFQNEAQLEKSRLLSDRFSAERPKGSFSTLEIQRTEQGDSAMYLCASSLETAPQHFGDGTRLSIL.

A word on this clone: An end of the junction does not agree with germline; a read error may underlie this. This chain's CDR3 is CASSFAQFGYGYIF. The CDR3 region has the DNA TGTGCCAGCAGCTTCGCCCAGTTTGGCTATGGCTACATCTTC. This chain connects TRBV27 to TRBJ1-2, with unresolved D. The CDR3 is 14 amino acids. Germline CDR1 MNHEY, CDR2 SMNVEV (reference sequence).

The chain couples TRBV5-1 to TRBJ2-1; no definite D call. CDR3 length: 15 amino acids. The germline V and J ends were trimmed by 4 bases and 1 base, with 12 bases remaining between them. Germline loops: CDR1 SGHRS, CDR2 YFSETQ. The CDR3: CASSLTLSSYNEQFF. CDR3 nucleotide sequence: TGCGCCAGCAGCCTTACATTATCATCCTACAATGAGCAGTTCTTC.

This clone has a single count. This rearrangement joins TRBV4-1 to TRBJ2-7; possible D gene TRBD2, 6 bases. This CDR3 has 15 amino acids. V was pared by 4 bases and J by 0 bases, with 13 bases between. The germline V gene encodes CDR1 MGHRA and CDR2 YSYEKL. The CDR3 reads CASSRTGSSSYEQYF. The CDR3, as DNA: TGCGCCAGCAGCCGCACCGGGAGCAGCTCCTACGAGCAGTACTTC.

The chain couples TRBV10-3 to TRBJ1-2, with D uncertain. The CDR3 contains 13 residues. Germline lookup yields CDR1 ENHRY and CDR2 SYGVKD. Trimming shortened V by 3 bases and J by 3 bases, and 8 bases separated the two germline ends. The CDR3 sequence is CAISDNSYYGYTF. DNA for the CDR3: TGTGCCATCAGTGATAACAGTTACTATGGCTACACCTTC.

This chain joins TRBV15 and TRBJ2-3; the D is unclear. The CDR3 is 12 amino acids. Trimming took off 2 bases at V and 3 bases at J, with 3 bases between the two ends. From germline, CDR1 is LNHNV and CDR2 YYDKDF (reference sequence). The CDR3, as DNA: TGTGCCACCAGCAGACAGACAGATACGCAGTATTTT. Protein product: CATSRQTDTQYF.

V is TRBV12-5 and J is TRBJ2-1, with 10 nucleotides matching TRBD2. V was pared by 5 bases and J by 6 bases, with 13 bases of the junction left unmatched. Germline CDR1 reads LGHNT; CDR2 reads FRNRAP. The CDR3 consists of 17 residues. CDR3 region: CASGLPLSGGAGNEQFF. The DNA for the CDR3 is TGTGCTAGTGGTCTACCATTGAGCGGGGGGGCCGGCAATGAGCAGTTCTTC.

This clone is labeled as medium-sized. This chain joins TRBV21-1 and TRBJ2-7; TRBD1 reflects the table's D call only, with no check against the DNA. TRBV21-1 is a known pseudogene. This CDR3 has 15 residues. The CDR3 coding sequence is TGTGCCAGCAGCAAAGCCGGGACAGGGGTTTTCGAGCAGTACGTC. Translated: CASSKAGTGVFEQYV.

The genes are TRBV7-9 and TRBJ2-1; the D gene is possibly TRBD2 (7 bases). Between the trimmed V and J ends, which lost 2 bases and 4 bases, there was a span of 12 bases. Looked up from germline, CDR1 is SEHNR and CDR2 is FQNEAQ (reference sequence). The CDR3 runs to 15 residues. The CDR3 DNA is TGTGCCAGCAGCTTAAGTGGGGGGGCTTACAATGAGCAGTTCTTC. Translation: CASSLSGGAYNEQFF.

By share of the sample, this clone is medium-sized. This chain uses TRBV30 with TRBJ1-4, with D hard to call. The CDR3 consists of 11 residues. Germline V gives CDR1 GTSNPN, CDR2 SVGIG (reference sequence). Trimming took 3 bases from V and 7 from J, leaving 6 bases between them. In DNA, the CDR3 is TGTGCCTGGAGCCTTTCTGAAAAACTGTTTTTT. Translating it yields CAWSLSEKLFF.

This clone was seen only a few times. The chain couples TRBV29-1 to TRBJ1-5, with D maybe TRBD1 (6 bases). V was trimmed by 4 bases and J by 2 bases, leaving 12 bases between them. The CDR3 totals 14 residues. Germline V gene sequence: CDR1 SQVTM, CDR2 ANQGSEA. In DNA form, the CDR3 reads TGCAGCGTTGGCGGACAGTCCGGCAATCAGCCCCAGCATTTT. Residues: CSVGGQSGNQPQHF.

This chain uses TRBV27 with TRBJ1-1; unclear D gene. The germline V gene encodes CDR1 MNHEY and CDR2 SMNVEV (reference sequence). V lost 9 bases and J 2 bases, leaving 13 bases between the germline ends. This CDR3 spans 13 amino acids. CDR3: CARGYPRNTEAFF. CDR3 in DNA: TGTGCCAGAGGTTACCCGAGAAACACTGAAGCTTTCTTT.

The genes are TRBV11-2 and TRBJ2-2, with a tentative D call TRBD2 (5 bases). This CDR3 spans 15 amino acids. Trimming took off 1 base at V and 2 bases at J, with 8 bases between the two ends. Germline V lookup: CDR1 SGHAT, CDR2 FQNNGV. The CDR3 protein is CASSLAGLNTGELFF. CDR3 DNA: TGTGCCAGCAGCTTAGCTGGACTCAACACCGGGGAGCTGTTTTTT. Drawing the rest from reference TRBV11-2 and TRBJ2-2, the complete variable domain is EAGVAQSPRYKIIEKRQSVAFWCNPISGHATLYWYQQILGQGPKLLIQFQNNGVVDDSQLPKDRFSAERLKGVDSTLKIQPAKLEDSAVYLCASSLAGLNTGELFFGEGSRLTVL.

A single count supports this clone. The V and J genes are TRBV10-3 and TRBJ2-1; maybe TRBD1 (5 bases). Germline assignment: CDR1 ENHRY and CDR2 SYGVKD. V was clipped by 2 bases and J by 0 bases, with 14 bases between them. This CDR3 is built from 17 residues. CDR3 in amino acids: CAISEPADTFSYNEQFF. CDR3 bases: TGTGCCATCAGTGAGCCTGCGGACACTTTCTCCTACAATGAGCAGTTCTTC.

This clone was seen more than once but under ten times. The chain combines TRBV19 with TRBJ2-2; unclear D gene. With 8 bases removed from V and 7 bases from J, the gap between germline ends came to 5 bases. Germline assignment: CDR1 LNHDA and CDR2 SQIVND (reference sequence). The CDR3 loop spans 10 amino acids. This CDR3 reads CASSHGELFF. CDR3 DNA: TGTGCCAGTTCTCACGGGGAGCTGTTTTTT.

V gene TRBV19 combines with J gene TRBJ2-1; TRBD1 aligns across 8 bases. CDR3 length: 15 residues. The germline V gene encodes CDR1 LNHDA and CDR2 SQIVND (reference sequence). J lost 10 bases, V lost 6 bases, and 14 bases had no gene match. The chain's CDR3 is CASSDRLQGAVEQFF. The CDR3 region has the DNA TGTGCCAGTAGCGATAGACTCCAGGGGGCCGTGGAGCAGTTCTTC.

This chain connects TRBV25-1 to TRBJ2-2; no firm D call. The CDR3 loop spans 12 amino acids. Germline assignment: CDR1 MGHDK and CDR2 SYGVNS. The germline V and J ends were trimmed by 4 bases and 5 bases, with 5 bases remaining between them. In DNA form, the CDR3 reads TGTGCCAGCAGTGCAGGTACCGGGGAGCTGTTTTTT. It yields the protein CASSAGTGELFF.

V is TRBV11-3 and J is TRBJ2-3; D unclear. Per the germline V gene, CDR1 is SGHNT and CDR2 is YENEEA. This CDR3 is built from 12 residues. The ends were cut back, 1 base at V and 1 base at J, with 0 bases in the middle. As DNA, the CDR3 is TGTGCCAGCAGCTTAGGCACAGATACGCAGTATTTT. Translated: CASSLGTDTQYF.

The V call is TRBV18, the J call TRBJ1-1; D remains ambiguous. The CDR3 contains 12 residues. V lost 1 base and J lost 6, with 6 bases in between. Germline-derived CDR1 and CDR2 are KGHSH and LQKENI. The CDR3 is CASSPQRAEAFF. CDR3 DNA sequence: TGTGCCAGCTCACCACAGCGGGCTGAAGCTTTCTTT.

The rearrangement joins TRBV30 to TRBJ2-1, with a possible D match to TRBD2 (5 bases). Germline CDR1 reads GTSNPN; CDR2 reads SVGIG (reference sequence). This CDR3 has 16 amino acids. The V end was cut by 0 bases, the J end by 0 bases, with 12 bases between. CDR3 protein: CAWSVGLTSSYNEQFF. CDR3 in DNA: TGTGCCTGGAGTGTAGGACTGACGAGCTCCTACAATGAGCAGTTCTTC.

This sequence joins TRBV19 and TRBJ2-7, with D possibly matching TRBD2 (7 bases). V lost 5 bases and J 4 bases, leaving 30 bases between the germline ends. CDR1 and CDR2 from the germline V gene are LNHDA and SQIVND (reference sequence). The CDR3 totals 19 residues. CDR3 nucleotides: TGTGCCAGTAGTCCCATTGGCCCGCGGGGGCCCCTTATGAGATACGAGCAGTACTTC. It encodes CASSPIGPRGPLMRYEQYF.

The rearrangement joins TRBV6-1 to TRBJ1-2, with no clear D. In germline, CDR1 is MNHNS, CDR2 SASEGT. V was shortened by 2 bases and J by 8 bases, with 12 bases between the two germline ends. CDR3 length equals 13 residues. The CDR3 reads CASSETGRGGYTF. The CDR3 nucleotides read TGTGCCAGCAGTGAAACCGGGCGCGGCGGCTACACCTTC.

The chain employs TRBV2 and TRBJ1-3; possible D gene TRBD1, 6 bases. CDR1 and CDR2 (germline): SNHLY, FYNNEI. V lost 5 bases and J 0 bases, leaving 23 bases between the germline ends. The CDR3 is 19 amino acids. As DNA, the CDR3 is TGTGCCAGCAGTCCCGTTATCAGCCCAAGACAGGTCTCTGGAAACACCATATATTTT. It codes for CASSPVISPRQVSGNTIYF.

V gene TRBV6-5 combines with J gene TRBJ2-1; tentative D call: TRBD2 (5 bases). V was clipped by 0 bases and J by 3 bases, with 12 bases between them. The CDR3 consists of 16 residues. Germline CDR1 is MNHEY and CDR2 is SVGAGI. CDR3: CASSYSTSGYYNEQFF. CDR3 bases: TGTGCCAGCAGTTACTCCACCTCGGGGTACTACAATGAGCAGTTCTTC.

The genes are TRBV19 and TRBJ2-1; D unclear. CDR1 is LNHDA and CDR2 is SQIVND in the germline V gene (reference sequence). Between the trimmed V and J ends, which lost 7 bases and 5 bases, there was a span of 9 bases. CDR3 length: 12 residues. CDR3 nucleotides: TGTGCCAGTACCGCGACAAACAATGAGCAGTTCTTC. Residues: CASTATNNEQFF.

This clone was seen a few times. The CDR3 protein is CATSRDYRENTEAFF. CDR3 nucleotides: TGTGCCACCAGCAGAGATTACCGAGAGAACACTGAAGCTTTCTTT. This sequence joins TRBV15 and TRBJ1-1; D is uncertain. Trimming stripped 0 bases from V and 1 base from J, with 9 bases between. Germline-derived CDR1 and CDR2 are LNHNV and YYDKDF (reference sequence). The CDR3 runs 15 residues.